This T cell receptor (beta chain) was captured by sequencing in a study of spatial heterogeneity in lung cancer. Study-wide findings and caveats: Ubiquitous, expanded tumor-derived TCRs were more frequently observed in blood at resection than at follow-up.

Each molecule of TCR cDNA was tagged with one unique molecular identifier. TCRdb used MiXCR to reprocess the 5' RACE reads, holding one entry per CDR3 protein. Among 35,000 or so distinct CDR3 sequences listed, roughly 5.6% were seen once. Time point denoted: sample taken at primary tumor resection. Researchers sequenced whole RNA taken from tumor, nontumor lung or frozen PBMC without sorting. This clonotype has ten or more counts. Its matching antigen is unknown. The V gene end was trimmed by 6 bases and the J gene end by 5 bases; junction bases not matched to a gene: 6. Germline V gene lookup returns CDR1 MNHEY and CDR2 SVGAGI. This CDR3 has 13 amino acids.

The source was PBMCs, collected at surgery. This clonotype originated in a female donor with early-stage non-small cell lung cancer. The chain combines TRBV6-5 with TRBJ2-5, with 7 nucleotides matching TRBD1. CDR3 sequence (DNA): TGTGCCAGCAGACGGACAGGCGGGGAGACCCAGTACTTC. Translation: CASRRTGGETQYF.